This T cell receptor (beta chain) was identified during a study of tumor-infiltrating lymphocytes in primary liver carcinoma. The authors made TCR beta cDNA from around 500 ng total RNA with a constant-region primer. Library construction for TCR beta comprised three nested multiplex PCR rounds performed with slightly modified ARM-PCR. MiXCR was run by TCRdb on the multiplex PCR reads, yielding one entry per CDR3 protein. The sample yields approximately 330,000 distinct CDR3 sequences, about two thirds seen once. A remark on this clonotype: With a much larger clone just one base away, this may be a read error.

It was unsorted whole blood that yielded blood RNA, and germline DNA was also extracted. The clonotype was recovered from a man aged 40-55 years with primary liver carcinoma and hepatitis B virus infection. The sample taken for sequencing was peripheral blood.

The CDR3 nucleotides read TGTGCCAGCAGCCCTCCTTTGAGCAGTGAGCAGTTCTTC. It translates to CASSPPLSSEQFF. The chain carries TRBV6-6 and TRBJ2-1; no reliable D call. CDR1 and CDR2 from the germline V gene are MNHNY and SVGAGI (reference sequence). The CDR3 loop spans 13 amino acids. Trimming cost V 6 bases and J 9 bases, with 15 bases left between them.